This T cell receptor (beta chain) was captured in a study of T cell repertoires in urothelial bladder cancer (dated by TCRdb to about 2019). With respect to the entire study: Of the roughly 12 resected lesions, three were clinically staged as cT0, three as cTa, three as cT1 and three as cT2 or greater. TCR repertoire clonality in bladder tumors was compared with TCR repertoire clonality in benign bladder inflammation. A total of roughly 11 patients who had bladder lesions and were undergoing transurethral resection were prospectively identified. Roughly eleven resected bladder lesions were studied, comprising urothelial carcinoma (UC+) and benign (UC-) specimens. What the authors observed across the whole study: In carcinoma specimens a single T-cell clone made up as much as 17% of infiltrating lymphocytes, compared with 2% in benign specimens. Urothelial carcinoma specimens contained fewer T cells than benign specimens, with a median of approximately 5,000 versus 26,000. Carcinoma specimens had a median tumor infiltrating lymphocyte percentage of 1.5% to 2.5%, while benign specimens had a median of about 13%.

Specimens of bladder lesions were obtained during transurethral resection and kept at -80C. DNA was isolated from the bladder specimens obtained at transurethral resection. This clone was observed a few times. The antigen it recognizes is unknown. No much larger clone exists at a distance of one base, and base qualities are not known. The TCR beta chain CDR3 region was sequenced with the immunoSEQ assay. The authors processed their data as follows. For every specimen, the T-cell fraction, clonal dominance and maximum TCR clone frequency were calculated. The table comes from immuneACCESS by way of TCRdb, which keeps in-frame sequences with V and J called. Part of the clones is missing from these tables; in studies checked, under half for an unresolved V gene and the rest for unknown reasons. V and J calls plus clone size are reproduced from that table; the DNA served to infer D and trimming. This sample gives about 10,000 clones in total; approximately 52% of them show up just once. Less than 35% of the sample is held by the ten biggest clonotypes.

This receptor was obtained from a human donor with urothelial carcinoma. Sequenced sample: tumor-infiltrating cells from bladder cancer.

The DNA is as follows: TGCGCCAGCAGCTTTACTGGTTTACAGGGGGCGCTTGGCTACACCTTC. The translation is CASSFTGLQGALGYTF. The chain couples TRBV5-1 to TRBJ1-2; 9 bases in the junction line up with TRBD1. The CDR3 spans 16 residues, from the cysteine through the phenylalanine. Solely the CDR3 DNA is kept, with 48 bases framed from the first base. Reading the germline V gene gives CDR1 SGHRS and CDR2 YFSETQ. Trimming takes 2 bases off V and 7 bases off J; junction bases not matched to a gene: 12.